These T cell receptor beta chains were read from a single sample in a study of patients and donors after allogeneic stem cell transplantation. TCRdb analysed the RT-PCR reads with MiXCR anew, one entry per CDR3 protein. The top ten clones hold about 50% of a sample with under 30,000 distinct CDR3 sequences, about 8% of them seen once. The sample was blood, either unsorted or a sorted T cell fraction (not recorded which). The source is a human donor who was either an allogeneic HSCT recipient or a stem cell or donor lymphocyte infusion donor (not recorded which). It is not recorded whose cells these are; they may come from a transplant donor. The CDR3 runs from the conserved cysteine through the conserved F or W. A D gene is named only where the DNA matches it firmly. Only some rows state a clone size, as once, few, many or a class for expanded clones.

clone_size j_call d_call v_call cdr3_aa cdr3_nt
many TRBJ1-2 NA TRBV3-1 CASSQGHYYGYTF TGTGCCAGCAGCCAAGGTCACTACTATGGCTACACCTTC
many TRBJ1-4 NA TRBV20-1 CSARDPLGEKLFF TGCAGTGCTAGAGACCCTTTAGGGGAAAAACTGTTTTTT
many TRBJ2-2 NA TRBV7-9 CATRTSNTGELFF TGTGCCACCCGGACATCGAACACCGGGGAGCTGTTTTTT
few TRBJ2-7 NA TRBV20-1 CSANPVLEGPYEQYF TGCAGTGCAAACCCCGTTTTGGAGGGACCCTACGAGCAGTACTTC
many TRBJ2-2 TRBD2 TRBV7-2 CASSSSGGAGELFF TGTGCCAGCAGTTCTAGCGGGGGGGCCGGGGAGCTGTTTTTT
many TRBJ1-1 NA TRBV29-1 CSVESVRTEAFF TGCAGCGTTGAATCCGTCCGCACTGAAGCTTTCTTT
NA TRBJ1-4 NA TRBV19 CASTIFWGNEKLFF TGTGCCAGCACGATTTTTTGGGGGAATGAAAAACTGTTTTTT
many TRBJ2-2 TRBD2 TRBV5-4 CASSLRTSRLFF TGTGCCAGCAGCTTGAGGACTAGTCGTCTGTTTTTT
medium-sized TRBJ2-3 NA TRBV6-2/TRBV6-3 CASSYGVTADTQYF TGTGCCAGCAGTTACGGGGTGACGGCAGATACGCAGTATTTT
many TRBJ1-1 TRBD1 TRBV18 CASSPPGTGGIKTEAFF TGTGCCAGCTCACCGCCCGGGACAGGGGGCATTAAAACTGAAGCTTTCTTT
few TRBJ1-6 NA TRBV19 CASSAIGYNSPLHF TGTGCCAGTAGCGCGATAGGGTATAATTCACCCCTCCACTTT
few TRBJ1-2 TRBD1 TRBV7-9 CASSLQGADYGYTF TGTGCCAGCAGTTTACAGGGGGCGGACTATGGCTACACCTTC
many TRBJ2-7 NA TRBV28 CASSSYRVLEQYF TGTGCCAGCAGTTCATACAGGGTTCTCGAGCAGTACTTC
many TRBJ1-6 TRBD1 TRBV20-1 CSARGQSSPLHF TGCAGTGCTAGGGGACAGAGTTCACCCCTCCACTTT
few TRBJ1-2 NA TRBV19 CASSIVMGSGYTF TGTGCCAGTAGTATAGTAATGGGTAGCGGCTACACCTTC
many TRBJ1-3 NA TRBV5-1 CASSLASADSGNTIYF TGCGCCAGCAGCTTGGCCTCGGCAGACTCTGGAAACACCATATATTTT
few TRBJ1-2 NA TRBV19 CASLKRGTFGGDGYTF TGTGCCAGCCTAAAGAGGGGGACATTCGGGGGAGATGGCTACACCTTC
many TRBJ1-3 NA TRBV6-5 CASSYSRAGNTIYF TGTGCCAGCAGTTACTCTCGGGCTGGAAACACCATATATTTT
many TRBJ1-1 NA TRBV6-1 CASSAGPRENTEAFF TGTGCCAGCAGCGCCGGACCCAGGGAGAACACTGAAGCTTTCTTT
many TRBJ2-5 TRBD2 TRBV7-9 CASSLGLADEETQYF TGTGCCAGCAGCTTGGGACTAGCAGACGAAGAGACCCAGTACTTC
few TRBJ2-6 TRBD1 TRBV10-2 CASRRDRGSGANVLTF TGCGCCAGCAGACGGGACAGGGGCTCTGGGGCCAACGTCCTGACTTTC
few TRBJ2-1 NA TRBV7-9 CASPTSGEQFF TGTGCCAGCCCTACATCGGGTGAGCAGTTCTTC
many TRBJ2-1 TRBD2 TRBV6-1 CASSVAGGANNEQFF TGTGCCAGCAGCGTAGCGGGAGGAGCGAACAATGAGCAGTTCTTC
few TRBJ2-3 NA TRBV18 CATRLGGALDTQYF TGTGCCACCCGATTGGGGGGGGCCTTAGATACGCAGTATTTT
NA TRBJ2-3 NA TRBV15 CATSRDWTTGGTDTQYF TGTGCCACCAGCAGAGATTGGACGACAGGCGGAACAGATACGCAGTATTTT
many TRBJ1-2 NA TRBV29-1 CSVWQGSYGYTF TGCAGCGTTTGGCAGGGGTCCTATGGCTACACCTTC
NA TRBJ1-5 TRBD1 TRBV28 CASSSHLRGSGSNQPQHF TGTGCCAGCAGTTCACATCTCAGGGGGTCGGGGAGCAATCAGCCCCAGCATTTT